The T cell receptor (beta chain) described here comes from a study of cytomegalovirus exposure and HLA in healthy donors. The germline V gene has CDR1 MNHNS and CDR2 SASEGT. This CDR3 has 13 residues. Trimming cost V 7 bases and J 1 base, with 8 bases left between them. With 60 Vbeta and 13 Jbeta primers, the PCR was carried out. Only in-frame clones appear in the TCRdb table, and some are missing; sequencing was by immunoSEQ multiplex PCR. This table has 150,000 to 200,000 clones, 75% to 85% appearing once. The sequencing input was PBMCs. The chain is built from TRBV6-1 and TRBJ1-3; no clear D. The TCR was taken from a man aged 25 to 40 in good health and CMV-seronegative. This chain's CDR3 is CASKFLSGNTIYF. The CDR3 coding sequence is TGTGCCAGCAAATTTCTTTCTGGAAACACCATATATTTT.